Shown below are 16 T cell receptor beta chains from a single sample sequenced in a study of blood T cell repertoires in COVID-19. This table comes from immunoSEQ multiplex PCR, and its TCRdb copy is limited to in-frame clones, with some not included. The sample has some 26,000 clones, about four fifths seen once. The source material was peripheral blood. Every receptor here comes from a man aged 65 to 85 with acute or convalescent COVID-19.

This chain connects TRBV7-2 to TRBJ2-3; the match to TRBD1 covers 10 bases. CDR3 size: 14 residues. From germline, CDR1 is SGHTA and CDR2 FQGNSA. Trimming removed 5 bases from V and 3 bases from J; junction bases left unmatched: 2. CDR3 loop: CASSLDRGTDTQYF. The DNA of the CDR3 is TGTGCCAGCAGCCTGGACAGGGGGACAGATACGCAGTATTTT.

The genes are TRBV4-2 and TRBJ2-5; TRBD2 might be the D (6 bases). The V and J ends lost 4 bases and 2 bases respectively, with 17 bases between them. This CDR3 has 16 amino acids. Per germline, CDR1 LGHNA and CDR2 YNFKEQ. In nucleotides, the CDR3 is TGTGCCAGCAGCCGAGCTTTGGGACTCCTACAAGAGACCCAGTACTTC. It translates to CASSRALGLLQETQYF.

The rearrangement uses TRBV19 and TRBJ1-4, with 9 positions matching TRBD1. The V and J ends lost 10 bases and 6 bases, in that order; junction bases with no gene match: 6. Germline-derived CDR1 and CDR2 are LNHDA and SQIVND (reference sequence). The CDR3 spans 13 residues. CDR3 protein: CATGDRDDEKLFF. The CDR3 bases are TGTGCCACTGGGGACAGGGACGATGAAAAACTGTTTTTT.

This clone has only one observation. The genes are TRBV5-1 and TRBJ2-5; D is unresolved. CDR1 is SGHRS, CDR2 YFSETQ, per germline. The CDR3 spans 16 residues. V gave up 0 bases and J gave up 2 bases, with 14 bases separating them. The CDR3 is CASSLGAINGQETQYF. CDR3 nucleotides: TGCGCCAGCAGCTTGGGGGCGATAAACGGACAAGAGACCCAGTACTTC. Supplemented by reference TRBV5-1 and TRBJ2-5, the full variable domain reads KAGVTQTPRYLIKTRGQQVTLSCSPISGHRSVSWYQQTPGQGLQFLFEYFSETQRNKGNFPGRFSGRQFSNSRSEMNVSTLELGDSALYLCASSLGAINGQETQYFGPGTRLLVL.

The chain links TRBV7-2 to TRBJ1-4; 9 bases agree with TRBD1. The germline gives CDR1 SGHTA, CDR2 FQGNSA. The CDR3 extends over 13 amino acids. J was trimmed by 9 bases and V by 5 bases; bases with no gene match: 4. CDR3 sequence reads: CASSEYRGQKLFF. CDR3 DNA: TGTGCCAGCAGCGAGTACAGGGGGCAAAAACTGTTTTTT.

The V and J genes are TRBV4-2 and TRBJ2-3, with TRBD2 matching over 7 bases. Germline-derived CDR1 and CDR2 are LGHNA and YNFKEQ. V lost 4 bases, J lost 0 bases, and 4 bases stayed unmatched. CDR3 length equals 15 residues. The CDR3 coding sequence is TGTGCCAGCAGCCCCGGACTAGGGAGCACAGATACGCAGTATTTT. Translated: CASSPGLGSTDTQYF.

The CDR3 DNA follows: TGTGCCAGTAGTCCCCAGGACGGGGAGAGACAGCCCCAGCATTTT. This codes for CASSPQDGERQPQHF. The V gene is TRBV19, the J gene TRBJ1-5; D ambiguous. The CDR3 consists of 15 residues. Trimming removed 5 bases at V and 7 bases at J, with 18 bases between. In germline, CDR1 is LNHDA, CDR2 SQIVND (reference sequence).

In its sample, this clone was seen a few times. This sequence joins TRBV7-8 and TRBJ2-7; D is unclear. Germline V lookup: CDR1 SGHVS, CDR2 FQNEAQ. This CDR3 is 12 amino acids long. The V end lost 3 bases, the J end lost 2 bases, and 5 bases lay between the germline ends. CDR3 region: CASSLRTYEQYF. DNA for the CDR3: TGTGCCAGCAGCTTGAGAACCTACGAGCAGTACTTC.

This chain uses TRBV6-5 with TRBJ1-5; D not certain. Germline V gene sequence: CDR1 MNHEY, CDR2 SVGAGI. V was shortened by 4 bases and J by 5 bases, with 6 bases between the two germline ends. This CDR3 region has 12 residues. This chain's CDR3 is CASSSGDQPQHF. The CDR3 nucleotides read TGTGCCAGCAGTTCGGGAGATCAGCCCCAGCATTTT.

The genes are TRBV30 and TRBJ1-3, with D possibly matching TRBD1 (6 bases). Trimming took 1 base from V and 0 from J, leaving 10 bases between them. CDR3 length: 15 amino acids. Germline V gene sequence: CDR1 GTSNPN, CDR2 SVGIG (reference sequence). The CDR3 reads CAWSAGARSGNTIYF. Written as DNA, the CDR3 is TGTGCCTGGAGTGCAGGGGCCCGCTCTGGAAACACCATATATTTT.

This clone was observed once. CDR3 coding DNA: TGTGCCACCAGTCAAGGGGCATACAATGAGCAGTTCTTC. This codes for CATSQGAYNEQFF. The V call is TRBV24-1, the J call TRBJ2-1, with a tentative D call TRBD1 (5 bases). Deletions cut 6 bases from V and 4 bases from J, with 9 bases between. The CDR3 covers 13 residues. Germline V gives CDR1 KGHDR, CDR2 SFDVKD.

The chain is built from TRBV13 and TRBJ2-1, with 11 bases identical to TRBD1. The CDR3 spans 16 residues. CDR1 PRHDT and CDR2 FYEKMQ come from the germline V gene (reference sequence). The junction had 10 bases not matched to a gene; V was cut back by 5 bases and J by 7 bases. CDR3 sequence (DNA): TGTGCCAGCAGCCGCTTCGGACAGGGGGCGATGAATGAGCAGTTCTTC. As protein: CASSRFGQGAMNEQFF. Full variable domain (remainder filled in from reference TRBV13 and TRBJ2-1): AAGVIQSPRHLIKEKRETATLKCYPIPRHDTVYWYQQGPGQDPQFLISFYEKMQSDKGSIPDRFSAQQFSDYHSELNMSSLELGDSALYFCASSRFGQGAMNEQFFGPGTRLTVL.

The rearrangement uses TRBV5-1 and TRBJ1-1; possible D gene TRBD1, 5 bases. Trimming pared 4 bases from V and 4 bases from J, leaving 17 bases between. CDR3 size: 15 residues. Germline assignment: CDR1 SGHRS and CDR2 YFSETQ. The CDR3 region has the DNA TGCGCCAGCAGCGGTGTGGGGATTGGGGCCACTGAAGCTTTCTTT. Its translation: CASSGVGIGATEAFF.

This chain's CDR3 is CASSTEKLFF. CDR3 in DNA: TGTGCCAGCAGCACAGAAAAACTGTTTTTT. This chain connects TRBV2 to TRBJ1-4; D not certain. The CDR3 covers 10 residues. The V and J ends lost 6 bases and 8 bases respectively, with 4 bases between them. CDR1 SNHLY and CDR2 FYNNEI come from the germline V gene.

The chain couples TRBV4-1 to TRBJ1-2; TRBD1 matches 8 bases. The germline V gene encodes CDR1 MGHRA and CDR2 YSYEKL. The CDR3 length is 15 residues. The V segment lost 3 bases and the J segment 4 bases; nucleotides outside the gene matches: 7. CDR3: CASSQGDRSGYGYTF. The CDR3 bases are TGCGCCAGCAGCCAGGGGGACAGGTCAGGCTATGGCTACACCTTC.

J is TRBJ2-7 and V is TRBV7-2; 9 bases are shared with TRBD1. V shed 5 bases and J 3 bases; nucleotides not matched to a gene: 8. There are 15 residues in the CDR3. CDR1 is SGHTA and CDR2 is FQGNSA in the germline V gene. The DNA of the CDR3 is TGTGCCAGCAGCCAGAGGACAGGGGCCCACTACGAGCAGTACTTC. Encoded protein: CASSQRTGAHYEQYF.